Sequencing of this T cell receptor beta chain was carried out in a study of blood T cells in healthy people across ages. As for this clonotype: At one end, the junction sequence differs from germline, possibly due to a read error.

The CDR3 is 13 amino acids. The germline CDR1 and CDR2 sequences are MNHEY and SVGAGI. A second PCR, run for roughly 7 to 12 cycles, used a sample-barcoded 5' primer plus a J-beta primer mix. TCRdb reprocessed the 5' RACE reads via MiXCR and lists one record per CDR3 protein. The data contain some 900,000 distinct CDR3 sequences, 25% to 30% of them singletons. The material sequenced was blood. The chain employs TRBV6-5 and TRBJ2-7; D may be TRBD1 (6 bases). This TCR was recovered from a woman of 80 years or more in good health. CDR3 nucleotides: TGTGCCAGCAGTCCCTCTACAGGGACCGAGCGGTACTTC. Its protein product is CASSPSTGTERYF.